Listed below are T cell receptor beta chains from one sample, sequenced in a study of T cells in Graves' hyperthyroidism and ophthalmopathy. TCRdb re-derived calls from the multiplex PCR reads in MiXCR, one entry per CDR3 protein. The table has fewer than 900,000 distinct CDR3 sequences, roughly 15% seen once. Sequences were obtained from blood. The receptors were sampled from a man aged 18 to 35 with Graves' hyperthyroidism. CDR3s leave out the opening cysteine and the closing phenylalanine or tryptophan. A D gene is named only where the DNA matches it firmly.

j_gene: TRBJ2-3; d_gene: NA; v_gene: TRBV12-3/TRBV12-4; CDR3aa: ASSLAWGTDTQY
j_gene: TRBJ2-1; d_gene: NA; v_gene: TRBV6-2/TRBV6-3; CDR3aa: ASIMAGGSYNEQF
j_gene: TRBJ2-1; d_gene: NA; v_gene: TRBV9; CDR3aa: ASSVRGQGRNEQF
j_gene: TRBJ2-1; d_gene: NA; v_gene: TRBV28; CDR3aa: ASSPTRLGGNEQF
j_gene: TRBJ1-3; d_gene: NA; v_gene: TRBV2; CDR3aa: ASRGSFSGNTIY
j_gene: TRBJ2-2; d_gene: TRBD2; v_gene: TRBV11-2; CDR3aa: ASSLDFTSGRGGELF
j_gene: TRBJ2-3; d_gene: NA; v_gene: TRBV7-3; CDR3aa: ASSLRGGKTDTQY
j_gene: TRBJ2-7; d_gene: NA; v_gene: TRBV10-3; CDR3aa: AISEDEGIPSEQY
j_gene: TRBJ2-1; d_gene: TRBD2; v_gene: TRBV7-9; CDR3aa: ASSTLLAGAVNEQF
j_gene: TRBJ2-7; d_gene: TRBD1; v_gene: TRBV20-1; CDR3aa: SGDSSYEQY
j_gene: TRBJ1-5; d_gene: NA; v_gene: TRBV28; CDR3aa: ASSLWARKKRDQPQH
j_gene: TRBJ1-2; d_gene: NA; v_gene: TRBV7-9; CDR3aa: ASSLVVSTGYGYT
j_gene: TRBJ1-1; d_gene: NA; v_gene: TRBV28; CDR3aa: ASSFLGGVGTEAF
j_gene: TRBJ2-2; d_gene: NA; v_gene: TRBV29-1; CDR3aa: SVYTGELF
j_gene: TRBJ2-2; d_gene: TRBD2; v_gene: TRBV30; CDR3aa: AWSTSGENTGELF
j_gene: TRBJ2-3; d_gene: TRBD2; v_gene: TRBV10-1; CDR3aa: ASSESTSGGSTDTQY
j_gene: TRBJ1-2; d_gene: NA; v_gene: TRBV12-3/TRBV12-4; CDR3aa: ASSPGAAYGYT
j_gene: TRBJ2-2; d_gene: TRBD2; v_gene: TRBV4-1; CDR3aa: ASSQDQRVAGAGELF
j_gene: TRBJ2-7; d_gene: NA; v_gene: TRBV30; CDR3aa: AWSELYEQY
j_gene: TRBJ2-5; d_gene: NA; v_gene: TRBV29-1; CDR3aa: SVAIRGEETQY
j_gene: TRBJ2-7; d_gene: TRBD1; v_gene: TRBV29-1; CDR3aa: SVEGQGVGEQY
j_gene: TRBJ2-5; d_gene: NA; v_gene: TRBV14; CDR3aa: ASSMTRQETQY
j_gene: TRBJ2-1; d_gene: NA; v_gene: TRBV2; CDR3aa: ASNTDISYNEQF
j_gene: TRBJ2-5; d_gene: TRBD2; v_gene: TRBV12-5; CDR3aa: ASGLVRGTSGGGGETQY
j_gene: TRBJ2-1; d_gene: TRBD1; v_gene: TRBV7-2; CDR3aa: ASSYPLTSYRGRSYNEQF
j_gene: TRBJ1-1; d_gene: NA; v_gene: TRBV29-1; CDR3aa: SGDSLPGGTEAF
j_gene: TRBJ2-1; d_gene: NA; v_gene: TRBV7-2; CDR3aa: ASSKGGTEQF
j_gene: TRBJ1-1; d_gene: NA; v_gene: TRBV28; CDR3aa: ASSFWRGGTEAF
j_gene: TRBJ1-4; d_gene: TRBD1; v_gene: TRBV6-1; CDR3aa: ASASNRGEKLF
j_gene: TRBJ2-5; d_gene: NA; v_gene: TRBV6-1; CDR3aa: ASSSLAQIETQY
j_gene: TRBJ1-3; d_gene: NA; v_gene: TRBV3-1; CDR3aa: ASSQVGQTSGNTIY
j_gene: TRBJ2-4; d_gene: NA; v_gene: TRBV20-1; CDR3aa: SARGGILAKNIQY
j_gene: TRBJ2-7; d_gene: NA; v_gene: TRBV20-1; CDR3aa: SARVTENYEQY
j_gene: TRBJ2-5; d_gene: TRBD2; v_gene: TRBV7-2; CDR3aa: ASSYPGRLAGGRSRETQY
j_gene: TRBJ1-1; d_gene: NA; v_gene: TRBV5-6; CDR3aa: ASSLDRGGTEAF
j_gene: TRBJ1-6; d_gene: NA; v_gene: TRBV28; CDR3aa: ASSLWRDHTGSPLH
j_gene: TRBJ1-4; d_gene: NA; v_gene: TRBV10-3; CDR3aa: ATGTGNEKLF
j_gene: TRBJ2-7; d_gene: TRBD1; v_gene: TRBV28; CDR3aa: ASSTRGLEQY
j_gene: TRBJ2-5; d_gene: TRBD2; v_gene: TRBV20-1; CDR3aa: SALAGKETQY
j_gene: TRBJ2-1; d_gene: TRBD2; v_gene: TRBV9; CDR3aa: ASSFAGLAGGSSYNEQF
j_gene: TRBJ2-1; d_gene: TRBD2; v_gene: TRBV7-2; CDR3aa: ASSFLGSGSPLTSYNEQF
j_gene: TRBJ1-1; d_gene: NA; v_gene: TRBV6-1; CDR3aa: ASSEYWGADTEAF
j_gene: TRBJ2-4; d_gene: NA; v_gene: TRBV6-1; CDR3aa: ASSQVNSLAKNIQY
j_gene: TRBJ2-6; d_gene: NA; v_gene: TRBV28; CDR3aa: ASSLQRYSGANVLT
j_gene: TRBJ2-1; d_gene: NA; v_gene: TRBV30; CDR3aa: AWSDALTEQF
j_gene: TRBJ2-6; d_gene: NA; v_gene: TRBV5-8; CDR3aa: ASRPRGLSGANVLT
j_gene: TRBJ2-7; d_gene: NA; v_gene: TRBV19; CDR3aa: ASSFGAYFVDEQY
j_gene: TRBJ2-4; d_gene: NA; v_gene: TRBV3-1; CDR3aa: ASSQGPPTAKNIQY
j_gene: TRBJ2-1; d_gene: NA; v_gene: TRBV27; CDR3aa: ASQSRAEQF